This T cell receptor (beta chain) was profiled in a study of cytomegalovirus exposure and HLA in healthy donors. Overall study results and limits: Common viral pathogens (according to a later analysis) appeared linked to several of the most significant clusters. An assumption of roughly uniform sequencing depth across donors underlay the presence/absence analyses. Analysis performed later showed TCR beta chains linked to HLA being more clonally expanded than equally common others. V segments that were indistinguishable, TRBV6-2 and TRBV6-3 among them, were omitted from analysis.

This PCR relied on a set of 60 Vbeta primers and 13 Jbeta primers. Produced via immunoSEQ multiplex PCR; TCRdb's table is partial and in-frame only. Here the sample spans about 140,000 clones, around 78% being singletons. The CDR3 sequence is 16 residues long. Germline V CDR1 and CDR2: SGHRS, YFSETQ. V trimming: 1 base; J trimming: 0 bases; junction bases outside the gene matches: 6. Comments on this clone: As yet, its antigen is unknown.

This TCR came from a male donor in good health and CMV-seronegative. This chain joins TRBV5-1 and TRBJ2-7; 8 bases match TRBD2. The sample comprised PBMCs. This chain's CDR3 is CASSLFAGGDSYEQYF. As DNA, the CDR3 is TGCGCCAGCAGCTTGTTTGCGGGAGGTGACTCCTACGAGCAGTACTTC.